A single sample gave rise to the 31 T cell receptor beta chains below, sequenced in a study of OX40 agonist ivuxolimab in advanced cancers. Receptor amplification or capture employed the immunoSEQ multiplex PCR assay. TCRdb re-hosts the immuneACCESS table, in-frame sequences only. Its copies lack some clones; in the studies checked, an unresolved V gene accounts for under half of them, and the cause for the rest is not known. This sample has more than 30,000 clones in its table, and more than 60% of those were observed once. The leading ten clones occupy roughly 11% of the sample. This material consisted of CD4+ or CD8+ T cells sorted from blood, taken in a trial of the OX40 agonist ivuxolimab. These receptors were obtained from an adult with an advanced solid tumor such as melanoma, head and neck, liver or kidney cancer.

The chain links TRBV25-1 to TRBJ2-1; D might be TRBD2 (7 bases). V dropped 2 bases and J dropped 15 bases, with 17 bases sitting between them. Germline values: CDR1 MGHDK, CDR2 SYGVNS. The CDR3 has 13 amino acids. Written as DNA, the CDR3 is TGTGCCAGCAGTGAAAACCTAGGGGGGGCCGCGTTCTTC. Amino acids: CASSENLGGAAFF.

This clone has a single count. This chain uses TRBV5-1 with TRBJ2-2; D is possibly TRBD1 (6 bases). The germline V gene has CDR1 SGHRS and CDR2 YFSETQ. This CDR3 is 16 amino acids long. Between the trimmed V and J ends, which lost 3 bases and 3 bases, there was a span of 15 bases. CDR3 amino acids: CASSSWTDSYTGELFF. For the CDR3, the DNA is TGCGCCAGCAGCTCCTGGACAGATTCATACACCGGGGAGCTGTTTTTT.

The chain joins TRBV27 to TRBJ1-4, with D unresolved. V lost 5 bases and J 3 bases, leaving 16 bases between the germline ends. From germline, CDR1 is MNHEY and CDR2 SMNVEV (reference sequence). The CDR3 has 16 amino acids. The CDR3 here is CASSLHLTLPNEKLFF. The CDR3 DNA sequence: TGTGCCAGCAGTCTTCATCTCACTCTGCCTAATGAAAAACTGTTTTTT.

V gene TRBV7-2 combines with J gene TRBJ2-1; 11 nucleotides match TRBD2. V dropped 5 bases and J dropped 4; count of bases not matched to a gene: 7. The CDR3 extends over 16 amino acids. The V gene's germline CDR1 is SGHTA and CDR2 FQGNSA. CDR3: CASSHFSGGAYNEQFF. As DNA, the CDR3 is TGTGCCAGCAGCCATTTTAGCGGGGGGGCGTACAATGAGCAGTTCTTC.

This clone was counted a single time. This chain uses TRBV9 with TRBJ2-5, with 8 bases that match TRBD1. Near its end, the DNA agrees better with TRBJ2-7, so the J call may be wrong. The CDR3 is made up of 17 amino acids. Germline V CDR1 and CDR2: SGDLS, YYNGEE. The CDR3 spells CASSPRDRLISSYEQYF. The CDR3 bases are TGTGCCAGCAGCCCCCGGGACAGGCTGATTAGCTCCTACGAGCAGTACTTC.

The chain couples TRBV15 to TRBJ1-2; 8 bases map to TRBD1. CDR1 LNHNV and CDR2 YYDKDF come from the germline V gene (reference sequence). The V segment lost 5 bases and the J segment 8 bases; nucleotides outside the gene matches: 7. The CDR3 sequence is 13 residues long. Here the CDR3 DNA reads TGTGCCACCAGCGTCAGGGGGCGCGGAGGCTACACCTTC. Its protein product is CATSVRGRGGYTF.

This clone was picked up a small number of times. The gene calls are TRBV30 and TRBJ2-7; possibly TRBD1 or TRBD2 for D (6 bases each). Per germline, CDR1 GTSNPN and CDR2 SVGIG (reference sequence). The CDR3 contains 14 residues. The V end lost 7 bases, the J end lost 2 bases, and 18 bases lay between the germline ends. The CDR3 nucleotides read TGTGCCTACAGGCCGGGGGCGGGCCCCTACGAGCAGTACTTC. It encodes CAYRPGAGPYEQYF. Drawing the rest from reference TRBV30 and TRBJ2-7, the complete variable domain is SQTIHQWPATLVQPVGSPLSLECTVEGTSNPNLYWYRQAAGRGLQLLFYSVGIGQISSEVPQNLSASRPQDRQFILSSKKLLLSDSGFYLCAYRPGAGPYEQYFGPGTRLTVT.

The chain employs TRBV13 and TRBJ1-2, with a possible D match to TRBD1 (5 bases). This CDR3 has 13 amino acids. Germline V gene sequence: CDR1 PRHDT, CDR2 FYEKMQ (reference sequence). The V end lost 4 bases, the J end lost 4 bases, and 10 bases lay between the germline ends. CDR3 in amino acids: CASSSMRGYGYTF. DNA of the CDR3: TGTGCCAGCAGCTCCATGAGGGGCTATGGCTACACCTTC.

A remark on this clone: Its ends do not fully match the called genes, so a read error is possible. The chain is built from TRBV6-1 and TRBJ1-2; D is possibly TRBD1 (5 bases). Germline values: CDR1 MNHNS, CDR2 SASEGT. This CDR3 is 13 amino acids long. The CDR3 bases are TGTGCCATCAGTGAGCCTAGGGGCTATGGCTACACCTTC. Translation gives CAISEPRGYGYTF.

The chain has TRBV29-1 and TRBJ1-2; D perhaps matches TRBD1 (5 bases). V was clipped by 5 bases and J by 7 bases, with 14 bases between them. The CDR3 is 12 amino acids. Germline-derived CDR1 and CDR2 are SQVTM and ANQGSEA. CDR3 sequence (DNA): TGCAGCGTTATCGAGGGGAGCGGTGGCTACACCTTC. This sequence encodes CSVIEGSGGYTF. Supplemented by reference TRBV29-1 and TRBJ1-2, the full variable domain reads SAVISQKPSRDICQRGTSLTIQCQVDSQVTMMFWYRQQPGQSLTLIATANQGSEATYESGFVIDKFPISRPNLTFSTLTVSNMSPEDSSIYLCSVIEGSGGYTFGSGTRLTVV.

The CDR3 DNA reads as TGTGCCAGCTCACCACAGGCCGACACTGAAGCTTTCTTT. Translating it yields CASSPQADTEAFF. The V and J genes are TRBV18 and TRBJ1-1; no reliable D call. CDR1 is KGHSH, CDR2 LQKENI, per germline. This CDR3 comprises 13 residues. V lost 1 base and J lost 3, with 6 bases in between. The full variable domain, with the rest looked up from reference TRBV18 and TRBJ1-1, is NAGVMQNPRHLVRRRGQEARLRCSPMKGHSHVYWYRQLPEEGLKFMVYLQKENIIDESGMPKERFSAEFPKEGPSILRIQQVVRGDSAAYFCASSPQADTEAFFGQGTRLTVV.

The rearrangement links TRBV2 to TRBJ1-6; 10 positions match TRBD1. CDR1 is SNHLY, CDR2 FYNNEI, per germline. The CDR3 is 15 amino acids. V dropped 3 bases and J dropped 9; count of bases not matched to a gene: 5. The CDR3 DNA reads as TGTGCCAGCAGTGACCGGGACAGGGGACGTTCACCCCTCCACTTT. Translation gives CASSDRDRGRSPLHF. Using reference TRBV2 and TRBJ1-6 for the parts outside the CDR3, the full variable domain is EPEVTQTPSHQVTQMGQEVILRCVPISNHLYFYWYRQILGQKVEFLVSFYNNEISEKSEIFDDQFSVERPDGSNFTLKIRSTKLEDSAMYFCASSDRDRGRSPLHFGNGTRLTVT.

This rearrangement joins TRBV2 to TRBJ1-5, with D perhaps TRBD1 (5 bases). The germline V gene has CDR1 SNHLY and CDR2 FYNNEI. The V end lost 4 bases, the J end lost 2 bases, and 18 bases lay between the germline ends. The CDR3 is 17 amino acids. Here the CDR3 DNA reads TGTGCCAGCAGTGCCCAGAGCGCGGGGACCGGCAATCAGCCCCAGCATTTT. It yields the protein CASSAQSAGTGNQPQHF.

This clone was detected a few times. CDR3 nucleotide sequence: TGTGCCAGCAGCCAAGATAGCTATGGCTACACCTTC. Amino acids: CASSQDSYGYTF. The chain has TRBV4-2 and TRBJ1-2; unclear D gene. The CDR3 sequence is 12 residues long. CDR1 is LGHNA and CDR2 is YNFKEQ in the germline V gene. Trimming took off 0 bases at V and 4 bases at J, with 3 bases between the two ends.

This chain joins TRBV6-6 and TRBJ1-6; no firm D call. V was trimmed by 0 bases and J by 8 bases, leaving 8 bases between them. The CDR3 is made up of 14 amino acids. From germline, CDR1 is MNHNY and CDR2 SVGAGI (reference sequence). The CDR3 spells CASSYSGWDSPLHF. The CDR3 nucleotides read TGTGCCAGCAGTTACTCAGGGTGGGATTCACCCCTCCACTTT.

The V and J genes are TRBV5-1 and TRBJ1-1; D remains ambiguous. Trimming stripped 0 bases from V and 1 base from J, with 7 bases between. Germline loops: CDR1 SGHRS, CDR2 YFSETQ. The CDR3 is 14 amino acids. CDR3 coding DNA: TGCGCCAGCAGCTTGGACTGGGAGAACACTGAAGCTTTCTTT. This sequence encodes CASSLDWENTEAFF. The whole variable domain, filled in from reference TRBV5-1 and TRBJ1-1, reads KAGVTQTPRYLIKTRGQQVTLSCSPISGHRSVSWYQQTPGQGLQFLFEYFSETQRNKGNFPGRFSGRQFSNSRSEMNVSTLELGDSALYLCASSLDWENTEAFFGQGTRLTVV.

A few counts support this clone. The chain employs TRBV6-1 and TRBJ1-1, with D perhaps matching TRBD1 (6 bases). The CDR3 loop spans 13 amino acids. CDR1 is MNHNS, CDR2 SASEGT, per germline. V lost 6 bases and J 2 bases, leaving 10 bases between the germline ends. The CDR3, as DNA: TGTGCCAGCAGAACAGGGCCCAACACTGAAGCTTTCTTT. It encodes CASRTGPNTEAFF.

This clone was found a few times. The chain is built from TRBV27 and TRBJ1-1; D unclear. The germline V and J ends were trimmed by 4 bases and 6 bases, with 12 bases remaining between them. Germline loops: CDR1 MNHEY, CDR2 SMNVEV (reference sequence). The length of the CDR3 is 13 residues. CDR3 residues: CASSSRTFPEAFF. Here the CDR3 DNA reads TGTGCCAGCAGTTCCCGGACGTTCCCTGAAGCTTTCTTT.

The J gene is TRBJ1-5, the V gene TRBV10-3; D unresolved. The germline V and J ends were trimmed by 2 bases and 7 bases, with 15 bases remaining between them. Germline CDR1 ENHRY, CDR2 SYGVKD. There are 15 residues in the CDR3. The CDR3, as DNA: TGTGCCATCAGTGAGGTTTTGGGTTCCGGACAGCCCCAGCATTTT. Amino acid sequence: CAISEVLGSGQPQHF.

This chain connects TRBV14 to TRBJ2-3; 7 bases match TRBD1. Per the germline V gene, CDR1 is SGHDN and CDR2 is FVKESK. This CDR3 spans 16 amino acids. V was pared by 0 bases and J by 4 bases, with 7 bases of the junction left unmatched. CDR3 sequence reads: CASSQDRTGGPDTQYF. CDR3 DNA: TGTGCCAGCAGCCAAGACCGGACAGGTGGTCCAGATACGCAGTATTTT.

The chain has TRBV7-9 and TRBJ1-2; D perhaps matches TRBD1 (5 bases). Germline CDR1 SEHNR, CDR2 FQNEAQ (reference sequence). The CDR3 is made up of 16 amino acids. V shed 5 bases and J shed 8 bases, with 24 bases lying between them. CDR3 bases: TGTGCCAGCAGCAGACTGGGGATGGGGACGACCGACGGCTACACCTTC. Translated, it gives CASSRLGMGTTDGYTF.

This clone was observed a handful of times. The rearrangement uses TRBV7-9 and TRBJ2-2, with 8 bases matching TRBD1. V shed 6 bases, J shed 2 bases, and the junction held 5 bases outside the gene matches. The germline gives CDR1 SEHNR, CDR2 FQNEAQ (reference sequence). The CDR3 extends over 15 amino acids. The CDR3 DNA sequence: TGTGCCAGCAGGCTAGACAGGGGCAACACCGGGGAGCTGTTTTTT. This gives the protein CASRLDRGNTGELFF.

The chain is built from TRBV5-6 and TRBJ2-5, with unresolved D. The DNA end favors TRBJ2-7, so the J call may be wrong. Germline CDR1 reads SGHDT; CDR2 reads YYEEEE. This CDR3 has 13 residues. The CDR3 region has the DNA TGTGCCAGCAGCTATGTGAGCTCCTACGAGCAGTACTTC. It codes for CASSYVSSYEQYF.

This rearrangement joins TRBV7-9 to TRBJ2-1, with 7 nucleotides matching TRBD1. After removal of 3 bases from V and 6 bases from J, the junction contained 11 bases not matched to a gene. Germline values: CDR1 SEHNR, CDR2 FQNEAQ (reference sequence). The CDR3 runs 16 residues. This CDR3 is CASSFPTGTLSNEQFF. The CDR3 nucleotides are TGTGCCAGCAGCTTCCCGACAGGGACCCTAAGCAATGAGCAGTTCTTC.

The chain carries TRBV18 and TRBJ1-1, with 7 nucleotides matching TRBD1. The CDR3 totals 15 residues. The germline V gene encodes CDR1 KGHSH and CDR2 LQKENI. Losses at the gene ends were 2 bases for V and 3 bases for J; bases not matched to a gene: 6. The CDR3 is CASSPTGVSDTEAFF. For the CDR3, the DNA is TGTGCCAGCTCACCAACAGGGGTGAGTGACACTGAAGCTTTCTTT. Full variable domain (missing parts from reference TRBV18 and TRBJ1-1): NAGVMQNPRHLVRRRGQEARLRCSPMKGHSHVYWYRQLPEEGLKFMVYLQKENIIDESGMPKERFSAEFPKEGPSILRIQQVVRGDSAAYFCASSPTGVSDTEAFFGQGTRLTVV.

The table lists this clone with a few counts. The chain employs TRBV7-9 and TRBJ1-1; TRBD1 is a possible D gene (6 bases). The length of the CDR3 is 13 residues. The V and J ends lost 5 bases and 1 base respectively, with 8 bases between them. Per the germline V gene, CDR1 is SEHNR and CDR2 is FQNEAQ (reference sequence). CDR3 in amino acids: CASSAQGNTEAFF. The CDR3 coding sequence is TGTGCCAGCAGCGCACAGGGGAACACTGAAGCTTTCTTT. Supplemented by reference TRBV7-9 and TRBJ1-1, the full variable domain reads DTGVSQNPRHKITKRGQNVTFRCDPISEHNRLYWYRQTLGQGPEFLTYFQNEAQLEKSRLLSDRFSAERPKGSFSTLEIQRTEQGDSAMYLCASSAQGNTEAFFGQGTRLTVV.

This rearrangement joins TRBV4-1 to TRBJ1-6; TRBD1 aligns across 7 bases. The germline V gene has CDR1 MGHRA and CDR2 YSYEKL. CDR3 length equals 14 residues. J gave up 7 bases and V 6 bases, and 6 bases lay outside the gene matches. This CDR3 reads CASRKTGPNSPLHF. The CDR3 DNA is TGCGCCAGCAGAAAGACAGGGCCCAATTCACCCCTCCACTTT.

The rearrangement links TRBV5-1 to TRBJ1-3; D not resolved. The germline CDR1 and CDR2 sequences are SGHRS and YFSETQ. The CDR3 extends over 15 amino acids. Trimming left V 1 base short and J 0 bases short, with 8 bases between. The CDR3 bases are TGCGCCAGCAGCTTGACGGACCCCTCTGGAAACACCATATATTTT. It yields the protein CASSLTDPSGNTIYF.

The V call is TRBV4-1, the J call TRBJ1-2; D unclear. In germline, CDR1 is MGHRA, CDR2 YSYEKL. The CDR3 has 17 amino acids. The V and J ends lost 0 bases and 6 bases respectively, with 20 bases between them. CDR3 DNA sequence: TGCGCCAGCAGCCAAGATAGGACTGTCGATTCCTGGGATGGCTACACCTTC. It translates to CASSQDRTVDSWDGYTF.

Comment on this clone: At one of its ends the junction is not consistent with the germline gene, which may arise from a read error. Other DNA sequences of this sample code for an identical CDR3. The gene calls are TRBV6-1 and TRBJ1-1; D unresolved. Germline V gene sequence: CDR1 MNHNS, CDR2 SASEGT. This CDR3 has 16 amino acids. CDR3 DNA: TGTGCCAGCAGTGGCAATCCAACCCTAAAGGGCACTGAAGCCTTCTTT. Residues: CASSGNPTLKGTEAFF.

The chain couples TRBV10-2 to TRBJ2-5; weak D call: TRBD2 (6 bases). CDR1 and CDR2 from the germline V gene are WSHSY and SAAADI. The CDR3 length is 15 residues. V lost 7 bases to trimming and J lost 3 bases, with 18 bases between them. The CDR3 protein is CASKDRRGGKETQYF. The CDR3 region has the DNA TGCGCCAGCAAAGATCGCCGCGGAGGGAAAGAGACCCAGTACTTC.